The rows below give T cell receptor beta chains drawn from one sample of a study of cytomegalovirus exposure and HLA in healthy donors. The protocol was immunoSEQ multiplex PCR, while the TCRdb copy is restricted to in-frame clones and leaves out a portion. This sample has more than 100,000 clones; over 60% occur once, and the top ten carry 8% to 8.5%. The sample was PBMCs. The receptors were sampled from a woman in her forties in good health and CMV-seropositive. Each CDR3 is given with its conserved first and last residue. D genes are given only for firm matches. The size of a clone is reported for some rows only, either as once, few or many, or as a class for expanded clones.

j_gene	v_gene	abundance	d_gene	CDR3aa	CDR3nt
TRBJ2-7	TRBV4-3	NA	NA	CASSQDSWLEQYF	TGCGCCAGCAGCCAAGATTCCTGGCTCGAGCAGTACTTC
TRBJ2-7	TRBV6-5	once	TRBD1	CASSYSGQGSSYEQYF	TGTGCCAGCAGTTACTCAGGACAGGGGTCCTCCTACGAGCAGTACTTC
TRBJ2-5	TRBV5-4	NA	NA	CASSLGGRGGRETQYF	TGTGCCAGCAGCTTGGGAGGACGGGGAGGTAGGGAGACCCAGTACTTC
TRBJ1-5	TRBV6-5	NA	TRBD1	CASSRTGRGNQPQHF	TGTGCCAGCAGCCGGACAGGGAGAGGCAATCAGCCCCAGCATTTT
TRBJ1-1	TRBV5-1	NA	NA	CASSLGYAVTEAFF	TGCGCCAGCAGCTTGGGGTATGCGGTCACTGAAGCTTTCTTT
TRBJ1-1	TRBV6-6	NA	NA	CASRPRTANTEAFF	TGTGCCAGCAGACCCAGGACAGCTAACACTGAAGCTTTCTTT
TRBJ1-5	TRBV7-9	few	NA	CASSLSGENQPQHF	TGTGCCAGCAGCTTGTCAGGGGAAAATCAGCCCCAGCATTTT
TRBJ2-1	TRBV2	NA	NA	CASSGEAYNEQFF	TGTGCCAGCAGTGGAGAGGCCTACAATGAGCAGTTCTTC
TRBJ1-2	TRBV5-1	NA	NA	CASSLLQGNYGYTF	TGCGCCAGCAGCTTGCTACAGGGCAACTATGGCTACACCTTC
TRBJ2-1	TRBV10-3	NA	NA	CAIAYTPSFDEQFF	TGTGCCATAGCGTACACCCCCTCGTTCGATGAGCAGTTCTTC
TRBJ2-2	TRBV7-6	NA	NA	CATRRENTGELFF	TGTGCCACTCGACGGGAGAACACCGGGGAGCTGTTTTTT
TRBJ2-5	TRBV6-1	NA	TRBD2	CASSEAGHLGGRETQYF	TGTGCCAGCAGTGAAGCGGGGCATTTGGGAGGGCGAGAGACCCAGTACTTC
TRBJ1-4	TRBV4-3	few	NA	CASSLGANEKLFF	TGCGCCAGCAGCCTAGGGGCTAATGAAAAACTGTTTTTT
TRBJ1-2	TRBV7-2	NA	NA	CASSDDRFHTF	TGTGCCAGCAGCGACGACAGGTTCCACACCTTC
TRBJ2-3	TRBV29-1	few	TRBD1	CSDGTGTDTQYF	TGCAGCGACGGGACAGGCACAGATACGCAGTATTTT
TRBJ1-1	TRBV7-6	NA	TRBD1	CASSKKGQGDPEAFF	TGTGCCAGCAGCAAAAAGGGACAGGGGGACCCTGAAGCTTTCTTT
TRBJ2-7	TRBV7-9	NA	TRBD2	CASTYTAGATYEQYF	TGTGCCAGCACGTATACAGCGGGGGCTACCTACGAGCAGTACTTC
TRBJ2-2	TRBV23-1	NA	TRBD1	CASKRPGQGACAGELFF	TGCGCCAGCAAGCGGCCGGGACAGGGGGCATGTGCCGGGGAGCTGTTTTTT
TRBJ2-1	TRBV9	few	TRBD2	CASSSIAGDNEQFF	TGTGCCAGCAGCTCCATAGCGGGGGACAATGAGCAGTTCTTC
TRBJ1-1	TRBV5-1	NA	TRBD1	CASSLETGTTEAFF	TGCGCCAGCAGCTTGGAGACAGGGACCACTGAAGCTTTCTTT
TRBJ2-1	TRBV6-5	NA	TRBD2	CASSYSGLAGANEQFF	TGTGCCAGCAGTTACTCGGGACTAGCGGGGGCCAATGAGCAGTTCTTC
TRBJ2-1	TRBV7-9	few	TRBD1	CASSPTGEGEQFF	TGTGCCAGCAGTCCAACAGGGGAAGGTGAGCAGTTCTTC
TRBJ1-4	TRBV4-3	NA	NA	CASSQEEYATNEKLFF	TGCGCCAGCAGCCAAGAAGAGTATGCAACTAATGAAAAACTGTTTTTT
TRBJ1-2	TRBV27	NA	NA	CASSFTGSLIYGYTF	TGTGCCAGCAGTTTCACAGGTAGCCTGATCTATGGCTACACCTTC
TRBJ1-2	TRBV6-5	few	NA	CASSHGRENYGYTF	TGTGCCAGCAGTCACGGGAGGGAGAACTATGGCTACACCTTC
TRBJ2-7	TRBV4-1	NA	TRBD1	CASSPGQGLFWEQYF	TGCGCCAGCAGCCCGGGACAGGGTCTGTTCTGGGAGCAGTACTTC
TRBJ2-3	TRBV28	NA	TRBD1	CASSALTGIGTDTQYF	TGTGCCAGCAGCGCCCTGACAGGGATTGGCACAGATACGCAGTATTTT
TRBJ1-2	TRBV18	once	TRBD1	CASSQNRGGIYGYTF	TGTGCCAGCTCGCAAAATCGAGGGGGCATCTATGGCTACACCTTC
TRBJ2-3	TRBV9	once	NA	CASSVGRDTQYF	TGTGCCAGCAGCGTTGGGAGAGATACGCAGTATTTT
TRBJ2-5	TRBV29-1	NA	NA	CSVTQEYQETQYF	TGCAGCGTGACCCAGGAATATCAAGAGACCCAGTACTTC
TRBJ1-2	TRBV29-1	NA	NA	CSVELIPVQNYGYTF	TGCAGCGTTGAGTTAATCCCCGTGCAGAACTATGGCTACACCTTC
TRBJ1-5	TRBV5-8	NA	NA	CASSLGQTISNQPQHF	TGTGCCAGCAGCCTTGGACAGACCATTAGCAATCAGCCCCAGCATTTT
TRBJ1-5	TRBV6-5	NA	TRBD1	CASSRGQASNQPQHF	TGTGCCAGCAGTCGGGGACAGGCTTCCAATCAGCCCCAGCATTTT
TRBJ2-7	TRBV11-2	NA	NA	CASSLNSPSGEQYF	TGTGCCAGCAGCTTAAATAGCCCGAGTGGAGAGCAGTACTTC
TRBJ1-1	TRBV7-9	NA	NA	CASSLEAFF	TGTGCCAGCAGCCTTGAAGCTTTCTTT
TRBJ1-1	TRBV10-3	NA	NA	CAISELGGMNTEAFF	TGTGCCATCAGTGAGTTGGGGGGTATGAACACTGAAGCTTTCTTT
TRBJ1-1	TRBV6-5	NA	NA	CASSYVGGNTEAFF	TGTGCCAGCAGTTACGTCGGAGGGAACACTGAAGCTTTCTTT
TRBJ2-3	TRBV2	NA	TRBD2	CASSGLAGGTDTQYF	TGTGCCAGCAGTGGGCTAGCGGGGGGCACAGATACGCAGTATTTT
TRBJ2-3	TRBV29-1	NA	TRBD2	CSVETSGGGLGSTDTQYF	TGCAGCGTTGAGACGAGCGGGGGGGGCCTAGGTAGCACAGATACGCAGTATTTT